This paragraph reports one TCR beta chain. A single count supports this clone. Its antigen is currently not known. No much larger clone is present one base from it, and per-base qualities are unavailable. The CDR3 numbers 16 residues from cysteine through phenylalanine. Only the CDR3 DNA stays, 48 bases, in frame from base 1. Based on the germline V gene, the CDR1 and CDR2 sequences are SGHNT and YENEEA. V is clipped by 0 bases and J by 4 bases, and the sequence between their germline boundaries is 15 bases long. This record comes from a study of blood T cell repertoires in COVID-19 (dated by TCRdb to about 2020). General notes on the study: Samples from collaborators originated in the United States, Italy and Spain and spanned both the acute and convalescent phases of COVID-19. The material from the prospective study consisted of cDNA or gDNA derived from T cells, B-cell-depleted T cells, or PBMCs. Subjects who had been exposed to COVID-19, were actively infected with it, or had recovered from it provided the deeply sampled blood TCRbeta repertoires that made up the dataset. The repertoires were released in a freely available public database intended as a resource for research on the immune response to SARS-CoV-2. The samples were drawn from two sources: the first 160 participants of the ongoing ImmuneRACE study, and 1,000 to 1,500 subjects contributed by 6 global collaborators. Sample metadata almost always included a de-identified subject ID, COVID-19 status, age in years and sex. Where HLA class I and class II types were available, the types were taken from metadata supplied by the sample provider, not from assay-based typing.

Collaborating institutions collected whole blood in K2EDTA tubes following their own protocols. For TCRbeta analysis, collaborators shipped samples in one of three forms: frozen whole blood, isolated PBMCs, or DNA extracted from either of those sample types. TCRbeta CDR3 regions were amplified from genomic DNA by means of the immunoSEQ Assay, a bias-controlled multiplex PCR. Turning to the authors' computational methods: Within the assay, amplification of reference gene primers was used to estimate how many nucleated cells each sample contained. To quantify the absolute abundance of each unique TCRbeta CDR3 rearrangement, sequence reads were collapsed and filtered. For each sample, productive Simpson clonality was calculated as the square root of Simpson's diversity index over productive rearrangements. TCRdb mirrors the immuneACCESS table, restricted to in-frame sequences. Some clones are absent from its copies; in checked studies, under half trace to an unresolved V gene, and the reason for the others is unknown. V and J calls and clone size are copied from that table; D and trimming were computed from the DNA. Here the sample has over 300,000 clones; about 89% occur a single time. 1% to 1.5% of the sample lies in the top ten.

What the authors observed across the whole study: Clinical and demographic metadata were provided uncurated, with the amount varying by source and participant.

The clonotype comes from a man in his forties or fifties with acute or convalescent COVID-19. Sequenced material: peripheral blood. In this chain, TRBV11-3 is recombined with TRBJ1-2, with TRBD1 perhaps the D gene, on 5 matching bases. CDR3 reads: CASSLDPPQAPYGYTF. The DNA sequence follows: TGTGCCAGCAGCTTAGATCCCCCACAGGCTCCCTATGGCTACACCTTC.